What follows describes a single T cell receptor beta chain. After extraction with the RNeasy kit, 0.5 to 1 ug of the RNA was reverse transcribed using random hexamers. A single record per CDR3 protein comes from TCRdb applying MiXCR to the immunoSEQ multiplex PCR reads. The sample contains roughly 400,000 distinct CDR3 sequences, more than 70% of which appear only once. These data originate in a study of CD8 T cells in Susac syndrome. Sequencing targeted TCR beta in T cells from blood (CD8+ and CD4+). TEMRA cells were enriched by FACS, and CD4+ and CD8+ T cells were negatively isolated. The CDR3 spans 14 residues. In germline, CDR1 is MNHEY, CDR2 SVGAGI. V gave up 2 bases and J gave up 8 bases, with 10 bases separating them.

This TCR was sampled from a human donor with multiple sclerosis. Input material: CD8+ T cells from PBMCs. The rearrangement links TRBV6-5 to TRBJ1-6; D is unresolved. DNA for the CDR3: TGTGCCAGCAGTTACGTGAAGACCTATTCACCCCTCCACTTT. Translating gives CASSYVKTYSPLHF.